This TCR beta chain was identified in a study of cytomegalovirus exposure and HLA in healthy donors. General study findings and limits: Reports state that TCR beta sequences accurately predicted most subjects' HLA-A and HLA-B alleles. In an earlier analysis, most TCR beta V segments were productive about 87% or about 30% of the time. Indistinguishable V segments, including TRBV6-2 and TRBV6-3, were excluded.

Concerning this clone: The antigen is not known.

The primer mix had 60 Vbeta and 13 Jbeta primers. This table comes from immunoSEQ multiplex PCR, and its TCRdb copy is limited to in-frame clones, with some not included. The sample holds 210,000 or so clones, 83% seen once. The V end was cut by 5 bases, the J end by 6 bases, with 14 bases between. Germline CDR1 reads SEHNR; CDR2 reads FQNEAQ (reference sequence). This CDR3 contains 14 residues. The TCR originated in a girl aged 5-17 years in good health and CMV-seronegative. The rearrangement uses TRBV7-9 and TRBJ2-1; D is perhaps TRBD1 (6 bases). Sequencing was performed on PBMCs. DNA for the CDR3: TGTGCCAGCAGCCTCAAGACAGGTCTCAATGAGCAGTTCTTC. As protein: CASSLKTGLNEQFF.